These 30 T cell receptor beta chains came from one sample sequenced in a study of Ad26.COV2.S vaccination and SARS-CoV-2 variants. Some clones are missing from TCRdb's copy, which holds only in-frame ones; the method was immunoSEQ multiplex PCR. In the table there are around 140,000 clones, 80% to 90% of which are singletons. The input for sequencing was peripheral blood, taken after recovery from COVID-19. These receptors were obtained from a human donor who had recovered from COVID-19.

The chain combines TRBV7-9 with TRBJ1-2, with D possibly being TRBD1 (6 bases). The V gene's germline CDR1 is SEHNR and CDR2 FQNEAQ (reference sequence). V lost 0 bases, J lost 0 bases, and 14 bases lay in between. This CDR3 is 17 amino acids long. CDR3 nucleotides: TGTGCCAGCAGCTTAGCGCCTCCGGGGGCGCCTAACTATGGCTACACCTTC. Its protein product is CASSLAPPGAPNYGYTF.

The gene calls are TRBV11-2 and TRBJ2-7; no clear D gene. Germline CDR1 reads SGHAT; CDR2 reads FQNNGV. V lost 3 bases and J 2 bases, leaving 14 bases between the germline ends. This CDR3 is built from 15 residues. DNA for the CDR3: TGTGCCAGCAGCTTTAGTACCGTGTCGGCCTACGAGCAGTACTTC. Amino acids: CASSFSTVSAYEQYF. The full variable domain, its missing parts supplied by reference TRBV11-2 and TRBJ2-7, is EAGVAQSPRYKIIEKRQSVAFWCNPISGHATLYWYQQILGQGPKLLIQFQNNGVVDDSQLPKDRFSAERLKGVDSTLKIQPAKLEDSAVYLCASSFSTVSAYEQYFGPGTRLTVT.

The chain employs TRBV14 and TRBJ1-1; 7 bases line up with TRBD1. The CDR3 totals 12 residues. The germline V gene has CDR1 SGHDN and CDR2 FVKESK. The V and J ends lost 4 bases and 9 bases, in that order; junction bases with no gene match: 5. The CDR3 region is CASSRDSFQAFF. CDR3 coding DNA: TGTGCCAGCAGCCGGGACAGCTTTCAAGCTTTCTTT.

The chain is built from TRBV6-4 and TRBJ2-3, with a tentative D call TRBD2 (5 bases). V lost 2 bases to trimming and J lost 0 bases, with 6 bases between them. Germline CDR1 MRHNA, CDR2 SNTAGT. The CDR3 sequence is 14 residues long. CDR3 region: CASSDRGSTDTQYF. The CDR3 DNA reads as TGTGCCAGCAGTGACCGGGGAAGCACAGATACGCAGTATTTT.

The chain is built from TRBV27 and TRBJ1-4; D is possibly TRBD1 (5 bases). Germline loops: CDR1 MNHEY, CDR2 SMNVEV (reference sequence). The CDR3 sequence is 17 residues long. V shed 4 bases and J shed 5 bases, with 20 bases lying between them. CDR3 sequence: CASSSGPVGLRNEKLFF. As DNA, the CDR3 is TGTGCCAGCAGTTCGGGACCGGTCGGTCTGCGAAATGAAAAACTGTTTTTT. Using reference TRBV27 and TRBJ1-4 for the parts outside the CDR3, the full variable domain is EAQVTQNPRYLITVTGKKLTVTCSQNMNHEYMSWYRQDPGLGLRQIYYSMNVEVTDKGDVPEGYKVSRKEKRNFPLILESPSPNQTSLYFCASSSGPVGLRNEKLFFGSGTQLSVL.

The gene calls are TRBV5-4 and TRBJ1-2; 9 positions match TRBD1. J lost 2 bases, V lost 5 bases, and 10 bases had no gene match. The CDR3 is 16 amino acids. Germline-derived CDR1 and CDR2 are SGHNT and YYREEE (reference sequence). The CDR3 nucleotides read TGTGCCAGCAGAAGGGACAGGGATTTCCTAAACTATGGCTACACCTTC. It is translated as CASRRDRDFLNYGYTF. Full variable domain (outside the CDR3, taken from reference TRBV5-4 and TRBJ1-2): ETGVTQSPTHLIKTRGQQVTLRCSSQSGHNTVSWYQQALGQGPQFIFQYYREEENGRGNFPPRFSGLQFPNYSSELNVNALELDDSALYLCASRRDRDFLNYGYTFGSGTRLTVV.

The rearrangement joins TRBV12-3 or TRBV12-4 to TRBJ2-3; possibly TRBD1 for D (6 bases). V lost 4 bases and J lost 4, with 9 bases in between. The CDR3 spans 13 residues. CDR3 amino acids: CASSYQGPDTQYF. The CDR3 DNA reads TGTGCCAGCAGTTATCAGGGGCCAGATACGCAGTATTTT.

The chain couples TRBV24-1 to TRBJ2-7; D possibly uses TRBD1 or TRBD2 (5 bases each). Germline lookup yields CDR1 KGHDR and CDR2 SFDVKD. The CDR3 is made up of 14 amino acids. V gave up 3 bases and J gave up 2 bases, with 10 bases separating them. CDR3 amino acids: CATSDGGRPYEQYF. The CDR3 nucleotides read TGTGCCACCAGTGATGGGGGACGGCCCTACGAGCAGTACTTC.

The CDR3 here is CASSYGRFGEQFF. As DNA, the CDR3 is TGTGCCAGCAGTTATGGCAGGTTTGGAGAGCAGTTCTTC. The gene calls are TRBV6-2 or TRBV6-3 and TRBJ2-1; D gene ambiguous. The CDR3 length is 13 residues. Trimming removed 3 bases from V and 10 bases from J, with 13 bases in between. CDR1 is MNHEY and CDR2 is SVGEGT in the germline V gene.

The chain uses TRBV6-2 or TRBV6-3 and TRBJ1-5; tentatively, D is TRBD1 (5 bases). CDR1 and CDR2 from the germline V gene are MNHEY and SVGEGT. Between the trimmed V and J ends, which lost 6 bases and 5 bases, there was a span of 11 bases. The length of the CDR3 is 13 residues. CDR3 in amino acids: CASSHWDDQPQHF. In DNA, the CDR3 is TGTGCCAGCAGCCATTGGGACGATCAGCCCCAGCATTTT.

J is TRBJ1-1 and V is TRBV6-6; D is perhaps TRBD1 (6 bases). The CDR3 sequence is 14 residues long. Germline CDR1 is MNHNY and CDR2 is SVGAGI (reference sequence). V lost 4 bases, J lost 4 bases, and 13 bases lay in between. CDR3 in amino acids: CASSFPGASTEAFF. The DNA for the CDR3 is TGTGCCAGCAGTTTCCCGGGGGCGAGCACTGAAGCTTTCTTT.

This chain uses TRBV6-2 or TRBV6-3 with TRBJ2-1; 11 bases align to TRBD2. CDR1 is MNHEY and CDR2 is SVGEGT in the germline V gene. V gave up 4 bases and J gave up 7 bases; unmatched junction bases: 9. The CDR3 extends over 16 amino acids. CDR3 residues: CASSSHSGGALNEQFF. The CDR3 bases are TGTGCCAGCAGTTCGCATAGCGGGGGGGCCTTGAATGAGCAGTTCTTC.

The chain carries TRBV7-9 and TRBJ2-2; 9 bases agree with TRBD1. The CDR3 loop spans 16 amino acids. J gave up 5 bases and V 3 bases, and 7 bases lay outside the gene matches. Germline V gene lookup returns CDR1 SEHNR and CDR2 FQNEAQ (reference sequence). The CDR3 DNA reads TGTGCCAGCAGCTTTGGGGACAGGGATGTGACCGGGGAGCTGTTTTTT. Protein: CASSFGDRDVTGELFF.

The rearrangement uses TRBV10-3 and TRBJ2-7; D is unresolved. Trimming removed 4 bases at V and 1 base at J, with 8 bases between. Per the germline V gene, CDR1 is ENHRY and CDR2 is SYGVKD. This CDR3 contains 13 residues. CDR3 DNA: TGTGCCATCAGTGCTGGCCCTTCCTACGAGCAGTACTTC. It specifies CAISAGPSYEQYF.

The V and J genes are TRBV4-1 and TRBJ2-4, with D perhaps matching TRBD1 (5 bases). The length of the CDR3 is 13 residues. V was cut by 1 base and J by 8 bases, with 9 bases left in between. Per germline, CDR1 MGHRA and CDR2 YSYEKL. CDR3 residues: CASSQGGADIQYF. CDR3 nucleotides: TGCGCCAGCAGCCAAGGGGGCGCAGACATTCAGTACTTC.

This chain joins TRBV7-9 and TRBJ1-2; D unresolved. The CDR3 runs 12 residues. The V end lost 3 bases, the J end lost 3 bases, and 5 bases lay between the germline ends. The germline CDR1 and CDR2 sequences are SEHNR and FQNEAQ (reference sequence). The CDR3 sequence is CASSFDDYGYTF. CDR3 DNA sequence: TGTGCCAGCAGCTTCGACGACTATGGCTACACCTTC.

This chain connects TRBV27 to TRBJ1-6, with 11 bases lining up with TRBD1. The CDR3 spans 15 residues. V was clipped by 5 bases and J by 7 bases; unmatched bases: 4. Germline V gene lookup returns CDR1 MNHEY and CDR2 SMNVEV (reference sequence). This CDR3 reads CASSPGTGGNSPLHF. The CDR3 bases are TGTGCCAGCAGTCCCGGGACAGGGGGAAATTCACCCCTCCACTTT.

The chain recombines TRBV28 with TRBJ2-3, with D unresolved. The length of the CDR3 is 14 residues. Germline V gene sequence: CDR1 MDHEN, CDR2 SYDVKM. With 7 bases removed from V and 2 bases from J, the gap between germline ends came to 13 bases. The CDR3 here is CASKWQANTDTQYF. The CDR3, as DNA: TGTGCCAGCAAATGGCAGGCAAACACAGATACGCAGTATTTT. The full variable domain, rest sourced from reference TRBV28 and TRBJ2-3, is DVKVTQSSRYLVKRTGEKVFLECVQDMDHENMFWYRQDPGLGLRLIYFSYDVKMKEKGDIPEGYSVSREKKERFSLILESASTNQTSMYLCASKWQANTDTQYFGPGTRLTVL.

The chain combines TRBV4-1 with TRBJ2-7; a possible D gene is TRBD1 (6 bases). Germline V lookup: CDR1 MGHRA, CDR2 YSYEKL. V was trimmed by 0 bases and J by 5 bases, leaving 17 bases between them. There are 16 residues in the CDR3. CDR3 nucleotides: TGCGCCAGCAGCCAAGATTGGGCAGGGGAGAGTCACGAGCAGTACTTC. Translation: CASSQDWAGESHEQYF.

This chain joins TRBV7-2 and TRBJ2-5, with 9 bases that match TRBD2. V lost 4 bases to trimming and J lost 4 bases; unmatched junction nucleotides: 4. Germline V gene data show CDR1 as SGHTA and CDR2 as FQGNSA. The CDR3 consists of 14 residues. CDR3 residues: CASSWSGGLETQYF. The CDR3 DNA reads TGTGCCAGCAGCTGGAGCGGGGGGTTAGAGACCCAGTACTTC.

As regards this clone: The junction and the germline gene differ at one end; a read error may be behind it. CDR3 in DNA: TGCGGGGCAGGGGGCAATCTTTATCAGCCCCAGCATTTT. Amino acids: CGAGGNLYQPQHF. The chain is built from TRBV10-3 and TRBJ1-5, with TRBD1 matching 8 bases. From germline, CDR1 is ENHRY and CDR2 SYGVKD. The CDR3 contains 13 residues.

This clone has a handful of counts. V is TRBV12-2 and J is TRBJ1-1. TRBV12-2 is a known pseudogene. The CDR3 sequence is 14 residues long. CDR3 coding DNA: TGTGCAAGTCGCTTATCCGAAGGTTACACTGAAGCTTTCTTT. Protein sequence: CASRLSEGYTEAFF.

CDR3 nucleotides: TGTGCCAGCAGCTTCGTAGTTTCCTACGAGCAGTACTTC. It encodes CASSFVVSYEQYF. V usage is TRBV5-5 and J usage is TRBJ2-7, with D unclear. Trimming took off 2 bases at V and 1 base at J, with 7 bases between the two ends. The CDR3 runs to 13 residues. In germline, CDR1 is SGHKS, CDR2 YYEKEE (reference sequence).

The V and J genes are TRBV28 and TRBJ2-7; weak D call: TRBD1 (5 bases). The CDR3 totals 13 residues. Trimming cost V 8 bases and J 2 bases, with 13 bases left between them. Looked up from germline, CDR1 is MDHEN and CDR2 is SYDVKM. The CDR3 DNA follows: TGTGCCAGCGGTACAGGTAACCCCTACGAGCAGTACTTC. As protein: CASGTGNPYEQYF.

The chain carries TRBV10-1 and TRBJ1-1; D is uncertain. V was cut by 2 bases and J by 5 bases, with 9 bases left in between. Germline assignment: CDR1 WNHNN and CDR2 SYGVQD (reference sequence). This CDR3 is 13 amino acids long. This CDR3 reads CASSERAHTEAFF. CDR3 in DNA: TGCGCCAGCAGTGAGAGGGCACATACTGAAGCTTTCTTT.

The chain couples TRBV19 to TRBJ1-5; D may be TRBD1 (5 bases). Between the trimmed V and J ends, which lost 6 bases and 5 bases, there was a span of 14 bases. Looked up from germline, CDR1 is LNHDA and CDR2 is SQIVND (reference sequence). There are 14 residues in the CDR3. CDR3 in DNA: TGTGCCAGTAGATGGCAGGGAGAGGATCAGCCCCAGCATTTT. The encoded protein is CASRWQGEDQPQHF.

This clone has a single count. This chain links TRBV20-1 with TRBJ1-1; no clear D. V was pared by 7 bases and J by 10 bases, with 13 bases between. This CDR3 region has 10 residues. CDR1 is DFQATT, CDR2 SNEGSKA, per germline (reference sequence). CDR3 sequence (DNA): TGCAGTGGAGTGAGTGGGCGAGCTTTCTTT. It yields the protein CSGVSGRAFF.

J is TRBJ1-2 and V is TRBV5-1; 10 bases align to TRBD1. The CDR3 loop spans 17 amino acids. Germline lookup yields CDR1 SGHRS and CDR2 YFSETQ. Trimming cost V 0 bases and J 4 bases; bases outside gene matches: 9. The CDR3 here is CASSLDRGQGLRYGYTF. DNA of the CDR3: TGCGCCAGCAGCTTGGATCGGGGACAGGGGCTTCGCTATGGCTACACCTTC.

The chain has TRBV18 and TRBJ1-4; 8 bases line up with TRBD1. The V segment lost 3 bases and the J segment 6 bases; nucleotides outside the gene matches: 12. The CDR3 has 17 amino acids. Germline assignment: CDR1 KGHSH and CDR2 LQKENI. The DNA of the CDR3 is TGTGCCAGCTCACCCTACAGACAGGGGATAGAGGATGAAAAACTGTTTTTT. Translating it yields CASSPYRQGIEDEKLFF.

The chain recombines TRBV5-6 with TRBJ2-7, with a possible D match to TRBD1 (6 bases). Trimming took off 0 bases at V and 4 bases at J, with 20 bases between the two ends. Germline V gene lookup returns CDR1 SGHDT and CDR2 YYEEEE. The CDR3 length is 17 residues. CDR3 DNA sequence: TGTGCCAGCAGCTTGGCAGGGCGGCAGGGGAACCGTTACGAGCAGTACTTC. Amino acids: CASSLAGRQGNRYEQYF.